The clone carrying this T cell receptor beta chain was seen just once. This record comes from a study of blood T cell repertoires in COVID-19. The overall study: The origin of the acute and convalescent COVID-19 samples was the United States, Italy and Spain. PBMCs, B-cell-depleted T cells, or T cells were the source of the cDNA or gDNA that made up the material.

In germline, CDR1 is MNHNY, CDR2 SVGAGI (reference sequence). Trimming removed 10 bases from V and 4 bases from J, with 25 bases in between. The CDR3 runs 16 residues. How the authors handled the data: Estimation of nucleated cell counts was performed using reference gene primer amplification. Method: immunoSEQ multiplex PCR; TCRdb's copy keeps in-frame clones and lacks some. The D gene and trimming were derived from the DNA, and the V and J assignments and clone size from that table. The table shows about 160,000 clones, with more than 85% occurring only once. The clonotype comes from a man in his forties or fifties with acute or convalescent COVID-19. This chain links TRBV6-6 with TRBJ1-1, with D unresolved. The sequenced material came from peripheral blood. The CDR3 is CATIAGGVHYSTEAFF. The CDR3 DNA reads TGTGCCACCATCGCCGGCGGGGTTCACTATAGCACTGAAGCTTTCTTT.